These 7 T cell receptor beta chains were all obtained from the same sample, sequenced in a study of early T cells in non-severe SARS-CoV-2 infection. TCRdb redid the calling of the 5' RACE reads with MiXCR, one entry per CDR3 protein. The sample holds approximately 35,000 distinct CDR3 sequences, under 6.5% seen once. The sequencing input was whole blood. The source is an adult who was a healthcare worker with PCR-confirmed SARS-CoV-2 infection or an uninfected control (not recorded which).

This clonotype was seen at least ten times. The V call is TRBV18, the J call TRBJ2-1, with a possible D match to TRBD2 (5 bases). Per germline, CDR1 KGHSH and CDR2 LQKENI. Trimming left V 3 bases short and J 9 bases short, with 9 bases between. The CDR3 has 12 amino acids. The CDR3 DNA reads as TGTGCCAGCTCACCCTTTGGGAGTGAGCAGTTCTTC. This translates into CASSPFGSEQFF. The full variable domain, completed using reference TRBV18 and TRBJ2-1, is NAGVMQNPRHLVRRRGQEARLRCSPMKGHSHVYWYRQLPEEGLKFMVYLQKENIIDESGMPKERFSAEFPKEGPSILRIQQVVRGDSAAYFCASSPFGSEQFFGPGTRLTVL.

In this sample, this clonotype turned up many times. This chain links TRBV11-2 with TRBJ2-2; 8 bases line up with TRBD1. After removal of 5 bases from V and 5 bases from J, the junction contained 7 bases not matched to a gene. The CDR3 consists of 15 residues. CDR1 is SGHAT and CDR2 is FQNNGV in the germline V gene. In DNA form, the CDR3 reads TGTGCCAGCAGCGTCGGACAGGGAAGAACCGGGGAGCTGTTTTTT. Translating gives CASSVGQGRTGELFF.

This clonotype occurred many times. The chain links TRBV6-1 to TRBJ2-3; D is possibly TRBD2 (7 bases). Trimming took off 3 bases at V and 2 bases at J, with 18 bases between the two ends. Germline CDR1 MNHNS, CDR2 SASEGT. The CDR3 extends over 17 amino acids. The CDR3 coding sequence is TGTGCCAGCAGTGACCGGGTCGGCGGGGGCTTCACAGATACGCAGTATTTT. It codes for CASSDRVGGGFTDTQYF.

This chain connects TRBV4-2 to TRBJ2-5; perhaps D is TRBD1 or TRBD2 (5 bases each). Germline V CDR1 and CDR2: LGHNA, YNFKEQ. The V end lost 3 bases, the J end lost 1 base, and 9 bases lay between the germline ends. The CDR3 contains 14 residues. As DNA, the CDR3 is TGTGCCAGCAGCCACGAGGGGACCCAAGAGACCCAGTACTTC. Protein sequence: CASSHEGTQETQYF.

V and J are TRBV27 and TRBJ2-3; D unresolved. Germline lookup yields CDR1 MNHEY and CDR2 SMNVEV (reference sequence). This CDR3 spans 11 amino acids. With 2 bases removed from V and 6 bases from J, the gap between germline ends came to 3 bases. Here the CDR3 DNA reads TGTGCCAGCAGTTTACGCGATACGCAGTATTTT. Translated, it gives CASSLRDTQYF.

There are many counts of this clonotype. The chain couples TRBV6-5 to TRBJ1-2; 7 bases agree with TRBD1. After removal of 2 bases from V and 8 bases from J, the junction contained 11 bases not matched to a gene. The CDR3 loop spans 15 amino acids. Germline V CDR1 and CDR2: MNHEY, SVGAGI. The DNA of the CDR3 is TGTGCCAGCAGTTACAAAGACAGGGTTAAGTTGGGCTACACCTTC. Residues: CASSYKDRVKLGYTF.

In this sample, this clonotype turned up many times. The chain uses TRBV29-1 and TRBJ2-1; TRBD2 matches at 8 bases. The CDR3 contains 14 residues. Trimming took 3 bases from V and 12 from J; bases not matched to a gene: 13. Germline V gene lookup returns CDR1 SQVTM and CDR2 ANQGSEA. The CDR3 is CSVEGSGTPNAQFF. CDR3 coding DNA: TGCAGCGTTGAGGGTAGCGGGACACCCAACGCGCAGTTCTTC.